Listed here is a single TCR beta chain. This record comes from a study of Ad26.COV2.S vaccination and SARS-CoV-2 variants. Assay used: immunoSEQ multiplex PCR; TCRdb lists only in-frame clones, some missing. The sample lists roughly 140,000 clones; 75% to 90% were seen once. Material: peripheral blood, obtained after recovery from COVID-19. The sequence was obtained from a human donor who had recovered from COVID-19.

CDR3 region: CASRETGRRQETQYF. The DNA for the CDR3 is TGTGCCAGCAGGGAGACGGGGCGGCGTCAAGAGACCCAGTACTTC. This chain connects TRBV6-1 to TRBJ2-5; either TRBD1 or TRBD2 may fit D (5 bases each). Germline V gene sequence: CDR1 MNHNS, CDR2 SASEGT. CDR3 size: 15 residues. V was cut by 6 bases and J by 2 bases, with 16 bases left in between.